This T cell receptor (beta chain) was identified during a study of cytomegalovirus exposure and HLA in healthy donors. The study ran its PCR with 60 Vbeta and 13 Jbeta primers. Generated by immunoSEQ multiplex PCR, the TCRdb table keeps only in-frame clones and is missing some. The data show 180,000 or so clones, with approximately 79% seen just once and about an eighth held by the top ten. CDR1 is MGHRA, CDR2 YSYEKL, per germline. The length of the CDR3 is 15 residues. V shed 3 bases and J 1 base; nucleotides not matched to a gene: 1. The genes are TRBV4-1 and TRBJ2-2; 8 bases are shared with TRBD1. Material: PBMCs. The receptor was derived from a man aged 45 to 65 in good health and CMV-seropositive. The CDR3 sequence: CASSQGQVNTGELFF. The CDR3 DNA reads TGCGCCAGCAGCCAGGGACAGGTGAACACCGGGGAGCTGTTTTTT.